This note documents a single TCR beta chain sequence. This clone was counted between two and nine times. What antigen it recognizes has not been identified. Nothing much larger sits one base from this clone, and base qualities are not available. In total, roughly 670 healthy bone marrow donors made up the cohort. At the time of sampling, all cohort members were nominally healthy, though unrecorded immune exposures were likely present. The donor tested CMV seropositive, placing the donor among the 310 or so seropositive members of the cohort. A peripheral blood sample was collected from each donor, and TCR beta sequencing was performed on peripheral blood mononuclear cells. Genomic DNA extraction from the blood cell samples was performed with the Qiagen DNeasy Blood Extraction Kit. The CDR3 spans 15 residues, from the cysteine through the phenylalanine. The only DNA kept is the CDR3, 45 bases in frame from the first base. The V end gives up 5 bases and the J end 2 bases, leaving 8 bases in the junction not matched to a gene. The germline V gene (reference sequence) supplies CDR1 PRHDT and CDR2 FYEKMQ.

The library was prepared using the immunoSEQ multiplex PCR assay. For the multiplex PCR, a mixture combining 60 forward primers for TCR Vbeta segments and 13 reverse primers for TCR Jbeta segments was used. A multiplex PCR assay on genomic DNA amplified the CDR3 region of rearranged TCR beta genes. The amplified TCR beta libraries were sequenced on the Illumina HiSeq System as 87-base-pair reads. In the paper's pipeline: A later analysis counted approximately 76 million unique TCR beta chains across the 690 or so repertoires, and approximately 11 million of these chains were shared by at least two donors. A nearest-neighbor algorithm error-corrected the raw reads and collapsed the reads into unique sequences, merging closely related sequences to remove PCR and sequencing errors. To assign V, D and J gene segments, CDR3 sequences were aligned to IMGT reference sequences. Each retained sequence needed at least a six-nucleotide match to both a V gene segment and a J gene segment. A rearrangement was called productive if the CDR3 had no stop codons and remained in frame with V and J, and every other rearrangement was called non-productive. Following IMGT convention, CDR3 was defined as the stretch from the second conserved V-encoded cysteine to the conserved J-encoded phenylalanine. In an earlier analysis of 500 to 650 of the donors, sequences lacking an unambiguous match to a single V gene segment were excluded. In an earlier analysis of several hundred of the donors, V segments were called functional above 56.7% productive rearrangements and were called segregating when the between-donor standard deviation exceeded 5%. A statistical classification framework was built to diagnose cytomegalovirus status from the catalog of TCR beta chain sequences. In a later analysis, V and J genes were assigned by comparing TCR nucleotide sequences against IMGT/GENE-DB human TR gene sequences. In a later analysis, CDR3 sequences and most-parsimonious VDJ recombination scenarios were assigned using the TCRdist pipeline. In a later analysis, every TCR beta chain was defined by the combination of its CDR3 amino acid sequence and its V-gene family, and reads without a unique V-gene family were dropped. A later analysis removed 592 highly shared, low-generation-probability nucleotide sequences to deal with suspected cross-contamination and a sequencing artifact. In a later analysis, a clonal expansion index was calculated for each public chain from normalized within-repertoire ranks of inferred template counts. Generation probabilities in a later analysis came from a VDJ recombination model fitted to out-of-frame rearrangements, and those results were checked against IGoR. In a later analysis, TCR-TCR, TCR-HLA and TCR-CMV co-occurrence was scored with hypergeometric tests, and a repertoire-size bias correction was applied to TCR pairs. False discovery rates were estimated in a later analysis by permuting HLA or CMV assignments 20 times. In a later analysis, co-occurring TCRs were grouped using DBSCAN, with TCRdist sequence similarity added in when clustering inside HLA-allele-positive subsets. Co-occurrence clustering excluded repertoires with fewer than 30,000 or more than 120,000 public chains, plus five with anomalous nucleotide sharing. The clones in this table, taken by TCRdb from immuneACCESS, are in-frame only. Not every clone is retained; where verified, under half of the shortfall comes from an unresolved V gene, and the cause of the rest is unknown. That table is the source of V, J and clone size, and D and trimming were worked out from the DNA. The sample table records approximately 150,000 clones; 73% of these occur just once. The ten largest clones represent 5.4% of the sample.

These data originate in a study of cytomegalovirus exposure and HLA in healthy donors (dated 2017 in TCRdb). About the full investigation: According to an earlier analysis of several hundred of the donors, about 179 million T cells yielded 90 million to 130 million unique TCR beta sequences and around 300 Gb of sequence data. An early release covering some 640 HLA-typed donors comprised about 310 gigabases of sequencing data and tens of millions of unique TCR sequences. Of the roughly 400 genotyped donors, 81% fell in the genetic ancestry cluster associated with self-reported Caucasian donors. The aim of the study was to test whether cataloging public T cell receptors could identify signatures of past pathogen exposure. The T cell repertoires of 666 subjects were profiled by immunosequencing and related to cytomegalovirus serostatus. Besides the first cohort of around 700 subjects, a separate validation cohort made up of 120 or so different subjects was used. To predict cytomegalovirus infection status, the study brought together high-throughput TCR immunosequencing, statistical association of individual TCRs with disease status, and machine learning. In a later analysis, previously published TCR beta repertoires from 666 donors were re-analyzed and high-resolution HLA genotyping was added so that TCR occurrence patterns could be studied. Rather than using new phenotypic data, the later analysis identified candidate immune exposures from TCR beta sequences and from how often those sequences occurred across donors. To decide whether each TCR beta V gene segment behaved as functional or pseudogenic, an earlier analysis of some 580 of the donors relied on high-throughput TCR beta sequencing. Donor age, sex, ethnicity and CMV serostatus were compiled alongside the repertoire data. A later genetic analysis took genome-wide SNP genotypes for about three fifths of the 666 donors and used that subset as a discovery cohort. All discovery cohort repertoires had been generated using a single sequencing platform. HLA typing included class I and class II loci at four-digit resolution. The number of donors typed differed by locus, with roughly 629-640 for A, B, C, DRB1 and DQB1, more than 500 for DQA1, 600 to 610 for DPA1, and around 450 for DPB1. Several DR-DQ haplotypes were handled as single units for association and clustering, since linkage in the cohort was strong. Across some 400 genotyped donors of the cohort, an average of approximately 200,000 unique TCR beta nucleotide sequences per donor were sequenced, and around 20% of those sequences were non-productive. General conclusions and limits of the study: The authors suggested that the approach could potentially be generalized to other disease states and immunological phenotypes. A cluster of highly shared sequence variants was judged likely to be a technical artifact of the sequencing pipeline. The study listed 150 to 200 TCR beta chains as associated with cytomegalovirus. In vitro tests confirmed that a few of the cytomegalovirus-associated TCR beta chains recognize cytomegalovirus antigens. In an earlier analysis of approximately 590 of the donors, most TCR beta V segments appeared in productive rearrangements about 87% or about 30% of the time, broadly matching IMGT annotations. Cytomegalovirus status was reported to be diagnosed by the classifier with high specificity and sensitivity in both the original and validation cohorts. A later analysis found that TCR association rates varied across HLA loci, with DRB1 alleles showing the most associated TCRs and HLA-C alleles the fewest. A later analysis found that most CMV-associated TCR beta chains appeared HLA-restricted, with HLA associations seemingly driven largely by CMV exposure. Sequencing depth was assumed to be roughly uniform across donors in the presence/absence analyses, though that assumption may not hold. The 87-base-pair reads could not distinguish some IMGT-functional V segments, including TRBV6-2 and TRBV6-3, so those segments were excluded. According to a later analysis, parvovirus B19, influenza, CMV and Epstein-Barr virus appeared linked to several top co-occurrence clusters. Specific HLA alleles were associated with some 15,000 TCR beta sequences at a false discovery rate of 0.05 in a later analysis. Across donors, most TCR sequences were observed very rarely, whereas some public TCRs were present in many individuals. This cohort had only TCR beta chains sequenced, and the lack of alpha or paired-chain data limited which features could be detected. Compared with equally common non-associated chains, HLA-associated TCR beta chains in a later analysis were more clonally expanded and had lower generation probabilities. HLA typing was unavailable for some donors at each locus, so association tests used only the typed subset. Because counts were too low, 15 to 20 rarely observed V segments, including chromosome 9 orphons, were excluded from the earlier analysis of some 590 of the donors. CMV serostatus was the only immune exposure information available for the cohort. When HLA alleles, especially DR and DQ, strongly co-occurred, attributing TCR associations to individual alleles was difficult. A later genetic analysis associated a missense DCLRE1C variant with V-gene and J-gene trimming of TCR beta chains, and an independent cohort replicated the association. According to a later genetic analysis, donors in an Asian-associated ancestry cluster had fewer N-insertions in productive TCRs than the approximately 670-donor mean. Linkage disequilibrium might explain the correlated functional status among segregating V segments, but an unknown experimental factor could not be excluded. A further reported finding was that TCR beta sequences accurately predicted the HLA-A and HLA-B alleles for most subjects in the first cohort.

The TCR sequence derives from a woman aged 18-29 years in good health and CMV-seropositive. Sequences were obtained from PBMCs. Here the chain combines TRBV13 and TRBJ1-1; 7 bases in the middle match TRBD1. For the CDR3, the sequence is CASSTSRTGNTEAFF. The sequence in DNA is TGTGCCAGCAGCACCTCGCGGACAGGTAACACTGAAGCTTTCTTT.